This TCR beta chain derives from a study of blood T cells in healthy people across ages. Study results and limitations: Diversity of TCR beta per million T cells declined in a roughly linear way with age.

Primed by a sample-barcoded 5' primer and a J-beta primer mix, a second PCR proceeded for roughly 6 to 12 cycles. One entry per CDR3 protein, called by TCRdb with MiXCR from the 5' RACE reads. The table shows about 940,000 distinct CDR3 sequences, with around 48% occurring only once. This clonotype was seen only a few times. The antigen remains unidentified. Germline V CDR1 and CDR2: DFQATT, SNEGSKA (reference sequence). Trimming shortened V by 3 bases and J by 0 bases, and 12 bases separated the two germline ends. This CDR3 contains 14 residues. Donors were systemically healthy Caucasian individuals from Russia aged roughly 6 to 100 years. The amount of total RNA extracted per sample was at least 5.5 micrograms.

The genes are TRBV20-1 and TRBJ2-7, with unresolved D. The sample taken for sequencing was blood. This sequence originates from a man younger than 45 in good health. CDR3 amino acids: CSASRAGSSYEQYF. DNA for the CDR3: TGCAGTGCTAGTAGGGCAGGTAGCTCCTACGAGCAGTACTTC.